The 28 T cell receptor beta chains listed next were all sequenced from one sample in a study of T cell changes during pregnancy in multiple sclerosis. The repertoire was sequenced with immunoSEQ multiplex PCR; TCRdb's copy has only in-frame clones and lacks some. The table records tens of thousands of clones, 91% of them present only once. The material sequenced was peripheral blood, taken after pregnancy. These receptors all come from a female donor in good health, enrolled as a control in a pregnancy study.

This chain joins TRBV7-2 and TRBJ2-5; D is perhaps TRBD1 (6 bases). V gave up 7 bases and J gave up 4 bases, with 16 bases separating them. Germline V lookup: CDR1 SGHTA, CDR2 FQGNSA. This CDR3 contains 14 residues. CDR3: CASMPPGVRETQYF. For the CDR3, the DNA is TGTGCCAGCATGCCACCAGGGGTGAGAGAGACCCAGTACTTC.

The chain links TRBV5-6 to TRBJ1-1; D call uncertain. The CDR3 has 11 residues. Trimming removed 2 bases from V and 7 bases from J, with 6 bases in between. Per the germline V gene, CDR1 is SGHDT and CDR2 is YYEEEE. The CDR3 region is CASSFGREAFF. CDR3 bases: TGTGCCAGCAGCTTCGGTCGTGAAGCTTTCTTT.

The chain recombines TRBV7-2 with TRBJ1-1, with 10 bases that match TRBD1. V lost 4 bases and J lost 4; bases outside the gene matches: 6. The CDR3 consists of 15 residues. Germline CDR1 reads SGHTA; CDR2 reads FQGNSA. CDR3 DNA: TGTGCCAGCAGCTCCCCGACAGGGGGCGTCACTGAAGCTTTCTTT. Protein product: CASSSPTGGVTEAFF.

This clone was found a few times. The chain links TRBV5-6 to TRBJ2-7; TRBD1 agrees at 9 bases. J was trimmed by 8 bases and V by 4 bases; bases with no gene match: 13. The germline CDR1 and CDR2 sequences are SGHDT and YYEEEE. The CDR3 is made up of 15 amino acids. CDR3 region: CASSKGTGHPTKQYF. The CDR3, as DNA: TGTGCCAGCAGCAAGGGGACAGGGCATCCTACGAAGCAGTACTTC.

V usage is TRBV2 and J usage is TRBJ2-1; TRBD1 is a possible D gene (6 bases). The V gene lost 4 bases and the J gene lost 5 bases, with 12 bases spanning the gap. CDR1 and CDR2 from the germline V gene are SNHLY and FYNNEI. The CDR3 is 14 amino acids. The CDR3 DNA follows: TGTGCCAGCAGTGTCCAGGGGAGTAACAATGAGCAGTTCTTC. Protein product: CASSVQGSNNEQFF.

The CDR3 sequence is CASSEQGKPLHF. The CDR3 nucleotides read TGTGCCAGCAGCGAACAGGGTAAACCCCTCCACTTT. The rearrangement links TRBV7-2 to TRBJ1-6, with D maybe TRBD1 (6 bases). Trimming took off 5 bases at V and 12 bases at J, with 11 bases between the two ends. Germline-derived CDR1 and CDR2 are SGHTA and FQGNSA. CDR3 length: 12 amino acids. Together with reference TRBV7-2 and TRBJ1-6, the CDR3 gives the full variable domain: GAGVSQSPSNKVTEKGKDVELRCDPISGHTALYWYRQSLGQGLEFLIYFQGNSAPDKSGLPSDRFSAERTGGSVSTLTIQRTQQEDSAVYLCASSEQGKPLHFGNGTRLTVT.

The CDR3 DNA follows: TGTGCCAGCTCATCGGACAGGGGCAATCAGCCCCAGCATTTT. It specifies CASSSDRGNQPQHF. The chain links TRBV18 to TRBJ1-5, with TRBD1 identical over 8 bases. This CDR3 has 14 residues. Germline V gene data show CDR1 as KGHSH and CDR2 as LQKENI. J lost 2 bases, V lost 5 bases, and 2 bases had no gene match.

The chain employs TRBV30 and TRBJ1-1, with D perhaps matching TRBD1 (5 bases). The V and J ends lost 8 bases and 1 base respectively, with 14 bases between them. The CDR3 covers 13 residues. The V gene's germline CDR1 is GTSNPN and CDR2 SVGIG (reference sequence). CDR3 protein: CAGFREGNTEAFF. In DNA, the CDR3 is TGTGCCGGATTCAGGGAAGGGAACACTGAAGCTTTCTTT.

The chain links TRBV20-1 to TRBJ2-5; D gene ambiguous. Trimming pared 4 bases from V and 5 bases from J, leaving 8 bases between. Germline-derived CDR1 and CDR2 are DFQATT and SNEGSKA (reference sequence). This CDR3 spans 11 amino acids. This CDR3 reads CSAKLWETQYF. In nucleotides, the CDR3 is TGCAGTGCTAAGCTCTGGGAGACCCAGTACTTC.

The chain combines TRBV5-6 with TRBJ2-7, with 9 nucleotides matching TRBD2. Germline V gives CDR1 SGHDT, CDR2 YYEEEE. V lost 7 bases and J lost 6; bases outside the gene matches: 20. The CDR3 consists of 17 residues. CDR3 nucleotides: TGTGCCAGCGAGGTGTTGGCTGGCGGGGGGGCAGCTAGCGAGCAGTACTTC. Its translation is CASEVLAGGGAASEQYF.

The V gene is TRBV7-3, the J gene TRBJ2-5; no definite D call. The germline V gene encodes CDR1 SGHTA and CDR2 FQGTGA. V was clipped by 2 bases and J by 5 bases, with 9 bases between them. The length of the CDR3 is 13 residues. The CDR3 loop is CASSLGQAETQYF. The DNA for the CDR3 is TGTGCCAGCAGCTTAGGTCAAGCGGAGACCCAGTACTTC.

The rearrangement joins TRBV13 to TRBJ1-1, with TRBD1 matching 7 bases. Trimming removed 4 bases from V and 0 bases from J; junction bases left unmatched: 5. The CDR3 consists of 15 residues. Germline assignment: CDR1 PRHDT and CDR2 FYEKMQ (reference sequence). The CDR3 region has the DNA TGTGCCAGCAGCTCTCGACAGGGAATGAACACTGAAGCTTTCTTT. Amino acid sequence: CASSSRQGMNTEAFF.

The V gene is TRBV4-2, the J gene TRBJ2-5; D may be TRBD2 (5 bases). Germline V gene lookup returns CDR1 LGHNA and CDR2 YNFKEQ. V was pared by 4 bases and J by 2 bases, with 17 bases between. The CDR3 is made up of 16 amino acids. CDR3 sequence: CASSLVAGAAQETQYF. The CDR3 nucleotides are TGTGCCAGCAGCCTGGTGGCGGGTGCGGCACAAGAGACCCAGTACTTC.

The chain uses TRBV28 and TRBJ2-2; the match to TRBD1 covers 7 bases. The CDR3 length is 17 residues. Germline CDR1 MDHEN, CDR2 SYDVKM. V was pared by 2 bases and J by 1 base, with 7 bases of the junction left unmatched. The CDR3 protein is CASSLGFGTENTGELFF. The CDR3 coding sequence is TGTGCCAGCAGTTTAGGGTTTGGGACAGAGAACACCGGGGAGCTGTTTTTT.

This clone was observed a single time. The chain combines TRBV5-4 with TRBJ2-5, with a tentative D call TRBD1 (5 bases). The CDR3 totals 14 residues. Trimming stripped 4 bases from V and 2 bases from J, with 12 bases between. The germline V gene has CDR1 SGHNT and CDR2 YYREEE (reference sequence). Written as DNA, the CDR3 is TGTGCCAGCAGCCCTCCGAGACAGCAAGAGACCCAGTACTTC. Amino acids: CASSPPRQQETQYF.

This clone has a single count. The CDR3 DNA is TGTGCCAGCAGCCGCGGGGGGACTCCGACCTACGAGCAGTACTTC. Its protein is CASSRGGTPTYEQYF. V and J are TRBV7-9 and TRBJ2-5, with 8 positions matching TRBD2. The J call is uncertain, as TRBJ2-7 better fits the DNA end. CDR1 and CDR2 (germline): SEHNR, FQNEAQ (reference sequence). This CDR3 is built from 15 residues.

The CDR3 loop is CASSLGTGVKQPQHF. In DNA, the CDR3 is TGTGCCAGCAGCTTAGGAACAGGGGTTAAGCAGCCCCAGCATTTT. V gene TRBV7-9 combines with J gene TRBJ1-5; the match to TRBD1 covers 7 bases. There are 15 residues in the CDR3. Per germline, CDR1 SEHNR and CDR2 FQNEAQ (reference sequence). Trimming removed 1 base from V and 7 bases from J; junction bases left unmatched: 7.

The chain carries TRBV5-6 and TRBJ1-4, with D unclear. The CDR3 is 14 amino acids. Germline loops: CDR1 SGHDT, CDR2 YYEEEE. Trimming pared 4 bases from V and 7 bases from J, leaving 14 bases between. For the CDR3, the DNA is TGTGCCAGCAGCCCCGGGTACCCCTTTGAAAAACTGTTTTTT. Protein product: CASSPGYPFEKLFF.

The chain combines TRBV29-1 with TRBJ1-2, with 8 bases identical to TRBD1. CDR3 length: 14 residues. V shed 1 base and J 3 bases; nucleotides not matched to a gene: 4. Germline-derived CDR1 and CDR2 are SQVTM and ANQGSEA. The CDR3 reads CSVEGAGGYYGYTF. CDR3 sequence (DNA): TGCAGCGTTGAAGGGGCAGGGGGCTACTATGGCTACACCTTC. The full variable domain, rest sourced from reference TRBV29-1 and TRBJ1-2, is SAVISQKPSRDICQRGTSLTIQCQVDSQVTMMFWYRQQPGQSLTLIATANQGSEATYESGFVIDKFPISRPNLTFSTLTVSNMSPEDSSIYLCSVEGAGGYYGYTFGSGTRLTVV.

The gene calls are TRBV4-3 and TRBJ1-3, with 9 bases that match TRBD1. Looked up from germline, CDR1 is LGHNA and CDR2 is YSLEER. The CDR3 spans 16 residues. With 4 bases clipped from V and 4 bases from J, the junction kept 8 bases outside the gene matches. In DNA, the CDR3 is TGCGCCAGCAGCCTAGAACAGGGGGCTGCGGGAAACACCATATATTTT. It specifies CASSLEQGAAGNTIYF.

The V and J genes are TRBV19 and TRBJ2-3, with 14 bases identical to TRBD2. CDR1 and CDR2 from the germline V gene are LNHDA and SQIVND (reference sequence). V dropped 6 bases and J dropped 3; count of bases not matched to a gene: 5. CDR3 length: 16 residues. Written as DNA, the CDR3 is TGTGCCAGTAGCTCCGGGACTAGCGGGGGTACAGATACGCAGTATTTT. This gives the protein CASSSGTSGGTDTQYF.

In DNA form, the CDR3 reads TGTGCCAGCAGCCCCGGGACAGGGGGTTTTGCTGAAGCTTTCTTT. This gives the protein CASSPGTGGFAEAFF. The genes are TRBV6-1 and TRBJ1-1; 11 bases fit TRBD1. J lost 6 bases, V lost 6 bases, and 9 bases had no gene match. Per germline, CDR1 MNHNS and CDR2 SASEGT. The CDR3 has 15 amino acids.

The chain combines TRBV7-9 with TRBJ2-3; 10 bases align to TRBD1. The trim removed 5 bases at V and 5 bases at J, leaving 10 bases unmatched. Germline V gene lookup returns CDR1 SEHNR and CDR2 FQNEAQ (reference sequence). The CDR3 contains 16 residues. DNA of the CDR3: TGTGCCAGCAGCCAGAGGGAGGGACAGGGGAGAGATACGCAGTATTTT. It codes for CASSQREGQGRDTQYF.

This clone showed up just a few times. J is TRBJ1-2 and V is TRBV5-6; D remains unclear. V was clipped by 1 base and J by 5 bases, with 9 bases between them. This CDR3 is 13 amino acids long. Germline V CDR1 and CDR2: SGHDT, YYEEEE. The CDR3 is CASSLYGGYGYTF. The CDR3 DNA is TGTGCCAGCAGCTTGTACGGAGGTTATGGCTACACCTTC.

Here the CDR3 DNA reads TGTGCCAGTAGTATAAGACGGAGAAACTCCTATAATTCACCCCTCCACTTT. Residues: CASSIRRRNSYNSPLHF. This chain joins TRBV19 and TRBJ1-6; D not certain. The CDR3 length is 17 residues. Trimming took off 2 bases at V and 0 bases at J, with 11 bases between the two ends. The germline V gene encodes CDR1 LNHDA and CDR2 SQIVND (reference sequence).

The chain uses TRBV27 and TRBJ1-6; D unclear. There are 14 residues in the CDR3. CDR1 is MNHEY and CDR2 is SMNVEV in the germline V gene (reference sequence). V gave up 5 bases and J gave up 10 bases, with 15 bases separating them. CDR3 DNA sequence: TGTGCCAGCAGTACTCGGGAGGGCAGATCACCCCTCCACTTT. It is translated as CASSTREGRSPLHF.

The rearrangement joins TRBV6-1 to TRBJ1-5; 9 bases align to TRBD1. V was pared by 10 bases and J by 5 bases, with 9 bases of the junction left unmatched. Germline V gives CDR1 MNHNS, CDR2 SASEGT. The CDR3 is made up of 14 amino acids. The CDR3 is CATGGQGFYQPQHF. The CDR3 DNA is TGTGCCACCGGAGGACAGGGGTTTTATCAGCCCCAGCATTTT.

The chain recombines TRBV29-1 with TRBJ1-2; D is possibly TRBD1 (6 bases). Deletions cut 6 bases from V and 2 bases from J, with 16 bases between. This CDR3 is 14 amino acids long. From germline, CDR1 is SQVTM and CDR2 ANQGSEA. The CDR3 here is CSVGAGALNYGYTF. The CDR3 nucleotides are TGCAGCGTGGGGGCAGGGGCCCTCAACTATGGCTACACCTTC.